Listed here are 27 T cell receptor beta chains from one sample, sequenced in a study of T-cell memory formation after mild COVID-19 (dated by TCRdb to the early 2020s). Libraries were made using 5' RACE. Sequencing was carried out with an Illumina NovaSeq 6000. Using fastp at Q25 and MiXCR, TCRdb reprocessed the public reads and kept productive beta chains. Entries that share a CDR3 protein sequence are merged under the most common genes and DNA. In all, the sample holds around 210,000 distinct CDR3 sequences, and roughly 10% of those were seen once. The ten largest make up 3% to 4% of the sample. The sample taken for sequencing was PBMCs or a T cell subset sorted from them (not recorded which). Every receptor here comes from a young man who had mild COVID-19 (a few samples of this study predate the infection). The sample titles of this study are shuffled in the database, so cell type and time point are left out; the donor was told from shared clones.

This clonotype was detected many times. The CDR3, as DNA: TGCGCCAGCAGCTTGATGAGCGGGGGCACAGATACGCAGTATTTT. Residues: CASSLMSGGTDTQYF. V is TRBV5-1 and J is TRBJ2-3, with 7 positions matching TRBD2. J was trimmed by 1 base and V by 1 base; bases with no gene match: 3. The CDR3 loop spans 15 amino acids. Germline assignment: CDR1 SGHRS and CDR2 YFSETQ.

A few counts support this clonotype. The chain is built from TRBV12-3 or TRBV12-4 and TRBJ1-2; the D gene is possibly TRBD1 (6 bases). This CDR3 contains 14 residues. V shed 3 bases and J shed 4 bases, with 12 bases lying between them. This chain's CDR3 is CASSLGAALYGYTF. The CDR3 bases are TGTGCCAGCAGTTTGGGGGCGGCGCTCTATGGCTACACCTTC.

The chain recombines TRBV28 with TRBJ2-2; 10 bases map to TRBD1. Germline CDR1 MDHEN, CDR2 SYDVKM. V trimming: 6 bases; J trimming: 7 bases; junction bases outside the gene matches: 5. CDR3 length: 14 residues. The DNA for the CDR3 is TGTGCCAGCAGGAGACAGGGGGCAGGCGGGGAGCTGTTTTTT. Amino acid sequence: CASRRQGAGGELFF.

This clonotype was counted a few times. The chain uses TRBV5-1 and TRBJ1-2; D ambiguous. V dropped 2 bases and J dropped 2 bases, with 7 bases sitting between them. The CDR3 loop spans 13 amino acids. Per germline, CDR1 SGHRS and CDR2 YFSETQ. The CDR3 DNA reads TGCGCCAGCAGCTTTCCTGAGAACTATGGCTACACCTTC. Translation: CASSFPENYGYTF.

This clonotype has at least ten counts. The chain uses TRBV11-2 and TRBJ2-5, with 15 bases matching TRBD2. The germline CDR1 and CDR2 sequences are SGHAT and FQNNGV. The CDR3 runs 17 residues. The V gene end was trimmed by 5 bases and the J gene end by 1 base; junction bases not matched to a gene: 5. CDR3 sequence: CASSKGTSGGSQETQYF. The CDR3, as DNA: TGTGCCAGCAGCAAAGGGACTAGCGGGGGGTCCCAAGAGACCCAGTACTTC.

V usage is TRBV23-1 and J usage is TRBJ1-1; weak D call: TRBD1 (6 bases). TRBV23-1 is placed among ORFs of uncertain function. V shed 0 bases and J shed 4 bases, with 18 bases lying between them. This CDR3 has 17 amino acids. The DNA for the CDR3 is TGCGCCAGCAGTCAATCCCCCCGGCCAGGGGAAGTCACTGAAGCTTTCTTT. Amino acids: CASSQSPRPGEVTEAFF.

V is TRBV23-1 and J is TRBJ2-7, with no clear D. TRBV23-1 is known as an ORF, though its function is uncertain. The length of the CDR3 is 10 residues. V gave up 7 bases and J gave up 4 bases, with 5 bases separating them. The CDR3 is CASTDYEQYV. CDR3 DNA sequence: TGCGCCAGCACAGATTACGAGCAGTACGTC.

This clonotype was picked up many times. J is TRBJ2-3 and V is TRBV7-2; perhaps TRBD1 as D (5 bases). The V end was cut by 1 base, the J end by 0 bases, with 8 bases between. The CDR3 spans 15 residues. From germline, CDR1 is SGHTA and CDR2 FQGNSA. The CDR3 here is CASSLDRTSTDTQYF. In nucleotides, the CDR3 is TGTGCCAGCAGCTTAGACCGGACAAGCACAGATACGCAGTATTTT.

This clonotype appeared many times. The rearrangement links TRBV5-1 to TRBJ2-6; D possibly corresponds to TRBD1 (6 bases). Trimming pared 4 bases from V and 0 bases from J, leaving 14 bases between. The CDR3 has 17 residues. In germline, CDR1 is SGHRS, CDR2 YFSETQ. CDR3 bases: TGCGCCAGCAGCCCACCGACAGGTTTCTCTGGGGCCAACGTCCTGACTTTC. This gives the protein CASSPPTGFSGANVLTF.

The rearrangement links TRBV4-2 to TRBJ2-5; tentatively, D is TRBD2 (7 bases). Germline V gives CDR1 LGHNA, CDR2 YNFKEQ. CDR3 length: 18 amino acids. Trimming left V 1 base short and J 0 bases short, with 18 bases between. The CDR3 reads CASSQGVLAGANQETQYF. CDR3 nucleotide sequence: TGTGCCAGCAGCCAAGGGGTCCTGGCGGGGGCGAACCAAGAGACCCAGTACTTC.

This clonotype showed up many times. V is TRBV11-2 and J is TRBJ2-1; 7 nucleotides match TRBD2. The germline V gene encodes CDR1 SGHAT and CDR2 FQNNGV. The length of the CDR3 is 13 residues. Losses at the gene ends were 5 bases for V and 5 bases for J; bases not matched to a gene: 3. The CDR3 loop reads CASSLTSDNEQFF. CDR3 DNA sequence: TGTGCCAGCAGCCTAACTAGCGACAATGAGCAGTTCTTC.

The V call is TRBV7-9, the J call TRBJ1-5; D is unresolved. This CDR3 has 13 residues. The germline V gene encodes CDR1 SEHNR and CDR2 FQNEAQ (reference sequence). Trimming left V 3 bases short and J 4 bases short, with 7 bases between. Here the CDR3 reads CASSFSENQPQHF. Written as DNA, the CDR3 is TGTGCCAGCAGCTTTTCAGAAAATCAGCCCCAGCATTTT.

This clonotype showed up many times. The V and J genes are TRBV7-2 and TRBJ2-5, with a weak D call TRBD2 (6 bases). The CDR3 has 13 residues. Trimming removed 5 bases at V and 13 bases at J, with 20 bases between. Looked up from germline, CDR1 is SGHTA and CDR2 is FQGNSA. The CDR3 here is CASSDGSGLAWYF. CDR3 in DNA: TGTGCCAGCAGCGATGGGTCCGGCCTAGCGTGGTACTTC.

This clonotype has a handful of counts. The gene calls are TRBV3-1 and TRBJ2-3, with no clear D. The CDR3 runs 12 residues. Germline V gene data show CDR1 as LGHDT and CDR2 as YNNKEL (reference sequence). The V end was cut by 0 bases, the J end by 6 bases, with 4 bases between. The CDR3 spells CASSQEWDTQYF. The CDR3 DNA is TGTGCCAGCAGCCAAGAATGGGATACGCAGTATTTT.

This clonotype has more than one count but fewer than ten. This chain links TRBV2 with TRBJ1-1; D remains ambiguous. V shed 6 bases and J shed 1 base, with 9 bases lying between them. Germline values: CDR1 SNHLY, CDR2 FYNNEI. The CDR3 loop spans 13 amino acids. In DNA form, the CDR3 reads TGTGCCAGCAGGGCCCTAGGGAACACTGAAGCTTTCTTT. Translated: CASRALGNTEAFF.

This clonotype was counted ten times or more. The genes are TRBV15 and TRBJ2-1; D may correspond to TRBD1 or TRBD2 (5 bases each). V lost 6 bases, J lost 11 bases, and 17 bases lay in between. The CDR3 has 13 residues. Looked up from germline, CDR1 is LNHNV and CDR2 is YYDKDF (reference sequence). For the CDR3, the DNA is TGTGCCACCAGTACGGGGCTACCCGACCAGCAGTTCTTC. Translating it yields CATSTGLPDQQFF.

A few counts support this clonotype. CDR3: CASASGQDNEQFF. The CDR3 DNA follows: TGTGCCAGCGCCAGTGGACAGGACAATGAGCAGTTCTTC. The chain employs TRBV18 and TRBJ2-1; 7 nucleotides align to TRBD1. CDR1 is KGHSH, CDR2 LQKENI, per germline. V lost 8 bases, J lost 5 bases, and 6 bases stayed unmatched. The CDR3 has 13 amino acids.

The sample holds many counts of this clonotype. Here the CDR3 DNA reads TGTGCCAGCAGCTTTCGGCTTCGGGGGGACCGCACAGATACGCAGTATTTT. Protein: CASSFRLRGDRTDTQYF. V gene TRBV7-3 combines with J gene TRBJ2-3, with 7 nucleotides matching TRBD2. The junction had 10 bases not matched to a gene; V was cut back by 3 bases and J by 1 base. This CDR3 region has 17 residues. Germline V lookup: CDR1 SGHTA, CDR2 FQGTGA. Full variable domain (remainder filled in from reference TRBV7-3 and TRBJ2-3): GAGVSQTPSNKVTEKGKYVELRCDPISGHTALYWYRQSLGQGPEFLIYFQGTGAADDSGLPNDRFFAVRPEGSVSTLKIQRTERGDSAVYLCASSFRLRGDRTDTQYFGPGTRLTVL.

The rearrangement links TRBV2 to TRBJ1-5, with a tentative D call TRBD1 (5 bases). This CDR3 contains 15 residues. Trimming stripped 5 bases from V and 5 bases from J, with 16 bases between. CDR1 SNHLY and CDR2 FYNNEI come from the germline V gene. Here the CDR3 reads CASSYSVGDYQPQHF. The CDR3 coding sequence is TGTGCCAGCAGTTACTCTGTCGGGGACTATCAGCCCCAGCATTTT.

This clonotype occurred a few times. The chain employs TRBV4-2 and TRBJ2-7; TRBD2 matches at 7 bases. The V gene's germline CDR1 is LGHNA and CDR2 YNFKEQ. This CDR3 contains 13 residues. Trimming at V came to 3 bases and at J to 5 bases, leaving 4 bases not matched to a gene. As DNA, the CDR3 is TGTGCCAGCAGCCAGCTCGGGGGGAACGAGCAGTACTTC. Its protein product is CASSQLGGNEQYF.

The J gene is TRBJ1-5, the V gene TRBV4-1; TRBD1 matches at 7 bases. The trim removed 5 bases at V and 1 base at J, leaving 8 bases unmatched. Germline V lookup: CDR1 MGHRA, CDR2 YSYEKL. This CDR3 region has 16 residues. CDR3 coding DNA: TGCGCCAGCAGCTTAACCGGGACAGCGAGCAATCAGCCCCAGCATTTT. Its translation: CASSLTGTASNQPQHF.

This clonotype came up many times. The V and J genes are TRBV7-2 and TRBJ2-7, with 7 positions matching TRBD2. Germline assignment: CDR1 SGHTA and CDR2 FQGNSA. The V gene end was trimmed by 3 bases and the J gene end by 3 bases; junction bases not matched to a gene: 11. This CDR3 is built from 16 residues. Here the CDR3 DNA reads TGTGCCAGCAGCTTTGGGTTCGGCGGGGGTATCTACGAGCAGTACTTC. This encodes CASSFGFGGGIYEQYF. The complete variable domain, with remaining parts taken from reference TRBV7-2 and TRBJ2-7, reads GAGVSQSPSNKVTEKGKDVELRCDPISGHTALYWYRQSLGQGLEFLIYFQGNSAPDKSGLPSDRFSAERTGGSVSTLTIQRTQQEDSAVYLCASSFGFGGGIYEQYFGPGTRLTVT.

This clonotype came up a few times. The V and J genes are TRBV7-2 and TRBJ2-3; 9 positions match TRBD2. J lost 5 bases, V lost 0 bases, and 6 bases had no gene match. Per germline, CDR1 SGHTA and CDR2 FQGNSA. The CDR3 contains 16 residues. Here the CDR3 DNA reads TGTGCCAGCAGCTTAGCCGGGACTAGCAGGGGAGATACGCAGTATTTT. It is translated as CASSLAGTSRGDTQYF.

By proportion, this clonotype is medium-sized. The CDR3 DNA is TGTGCCAGCAGCTTAAGTAGCGGGGGGCTGTATGAGCAGTTCTTC. It encodes CASSLSSGGLYEQFF. The chain carries TRBV7-2 and TRBJ2-1; 10 nucleotides align to TRBD2. J lost 8 bases, V lost 2 bases, and 6 bases had no gene match. Germline V lookup: CDR1 SGHTA, CDR2 FQGNSA. The CDR3 spans 15 residues.

This clonotype was recorded at least ten times. The rearrangement links TRBV5-5 to TRBJ2-1, with D perhaps TRBD1 or TRBD2 (5 bases each). Germline CDR1 and CDR2: SGHKS and YYEKEE (reference sequence). V gave up 2 bases and J gave up 9 bases, with 9 bases separating them. The CDR3 totals 12 residues. CDR3 coding DNA: TGTGCCAGCAGCTTCAGGGCGGGTGAGCAGTTCTTC. It codes for CASSFRAGEQFF.

This clonotype turned up a few times. The chain links TRBV5-1 to TRBJ1-3, with TRBD1 identical over 8 bases. The CDR3 runs to 14 residues. With V trimmed by 4 bases and J by 2 bases, 2 bases remained unmatched. Germline-derived CDR1 and CDR2 are SGHRS and YFSETQ. The CDR3 bases are TGCGCCAGCAGCGAGACAGGGGCTGGAAACACCATATATTTT. Translating it yields CASSETGAGNTIYF.

The chain combines TRBV14 with TRBJ1-2, with unresolved D. Trimming cost V 1 base and J 6 bases, with 15 bases left between them. CDR3 length: 15 amino acids. In germline, CDR1 is SGHDN, CDR2 FVKESK. The CDR3 protein is CASSQAAAGLHGYTF. CDR3 bases: TGTGCCAGCAGCCAAGCCGCGGCAGGCCTCCATGGCTACACCTTC.